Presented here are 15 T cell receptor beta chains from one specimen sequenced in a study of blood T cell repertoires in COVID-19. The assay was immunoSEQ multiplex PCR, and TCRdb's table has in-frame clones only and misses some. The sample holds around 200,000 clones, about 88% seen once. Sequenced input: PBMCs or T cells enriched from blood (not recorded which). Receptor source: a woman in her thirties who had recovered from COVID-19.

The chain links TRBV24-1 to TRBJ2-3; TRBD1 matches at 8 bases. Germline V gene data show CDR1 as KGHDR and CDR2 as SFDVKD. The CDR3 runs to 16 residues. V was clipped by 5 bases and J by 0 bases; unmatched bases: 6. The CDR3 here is CATSAPGQASTDTQYF. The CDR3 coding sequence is TGTGCCACCAGTGCTCCGGGACAGGCCAGCACAGATACGCAGTATTTT.

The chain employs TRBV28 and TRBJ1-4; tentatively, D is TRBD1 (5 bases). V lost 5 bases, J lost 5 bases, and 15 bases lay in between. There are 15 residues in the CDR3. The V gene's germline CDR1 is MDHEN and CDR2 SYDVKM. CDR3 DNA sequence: TGTGCCAGCAGTCCACGGGGGGGAAAGAATGAAAAACTGTTTTTT. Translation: CASSPRGGKNEKLFF. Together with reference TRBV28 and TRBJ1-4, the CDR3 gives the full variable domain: DVKVTQSSRYLVKRTGEKVFLECVQDMDHENMFWYRQDPGLGLRLIYFSYDVKMKEKGDIPEGYSVSREKKERFSLILESASTNQTSMYLCASSPRGGKNEKLFFGSGTQLSVL.

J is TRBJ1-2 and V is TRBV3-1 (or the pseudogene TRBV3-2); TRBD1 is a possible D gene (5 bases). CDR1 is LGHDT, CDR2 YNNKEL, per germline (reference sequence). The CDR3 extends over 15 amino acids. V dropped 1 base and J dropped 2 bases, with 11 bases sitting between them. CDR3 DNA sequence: TGTGCCAGCAGCCAAGTTCGGACATCGAACTATGGCTACACCTTC. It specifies CASSQVRTSNYGYTF.

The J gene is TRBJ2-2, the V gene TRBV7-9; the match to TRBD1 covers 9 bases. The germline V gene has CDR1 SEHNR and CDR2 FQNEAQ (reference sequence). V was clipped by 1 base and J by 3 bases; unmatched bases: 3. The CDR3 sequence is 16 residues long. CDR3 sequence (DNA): TGTGCCAGCAGCTTAGACGGGACAGGGTACACCGGGGAGCTGTTTTTT. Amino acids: CASSLDGTGYTGELFF.

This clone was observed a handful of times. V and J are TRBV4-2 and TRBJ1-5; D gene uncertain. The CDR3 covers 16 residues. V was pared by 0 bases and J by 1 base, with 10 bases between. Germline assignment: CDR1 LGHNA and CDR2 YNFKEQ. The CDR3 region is CASSQDEGMSNQPQHF. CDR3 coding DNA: TGTGCCAGCAGCCAAGACGAGGGTATGAGCAATCAGCCCCAGCATTTT.

The CDR3 region is CASKASAQSSNQPQHF. CDR3 nucleotides: TGTGCCAGTAAGGCTTCGGCACAGTCTAGCAATCAGCCCCAGCATTTT. The V gene is TRBV19, the J gene TRBJ1-5; D uncertain. There are 16 residues in the CDR3. Trimming stripped 7 bases from V and 0 bases from J, with 16 bases between. Germline V gives CDR1 LNHDA, CDR2 SQIVND (reference sequence).

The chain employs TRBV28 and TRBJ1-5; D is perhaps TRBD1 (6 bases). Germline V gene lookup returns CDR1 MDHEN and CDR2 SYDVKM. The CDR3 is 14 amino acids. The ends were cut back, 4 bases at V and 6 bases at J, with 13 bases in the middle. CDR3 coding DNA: TGTGCCAGCAGTTCCGGGGGGGCGGTTCAGCCCCAGCATTTT. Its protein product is CASSSGGAVQPQHF.

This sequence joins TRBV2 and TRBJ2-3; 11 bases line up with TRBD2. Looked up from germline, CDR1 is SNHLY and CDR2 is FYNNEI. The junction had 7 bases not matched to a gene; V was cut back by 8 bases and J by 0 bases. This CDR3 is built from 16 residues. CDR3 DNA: TGTGCCAGCCGCGGGACTAGCGGACTTAGCACAGATACGCAGTATTTT. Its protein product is CASRGTSGLSTDTQYF.

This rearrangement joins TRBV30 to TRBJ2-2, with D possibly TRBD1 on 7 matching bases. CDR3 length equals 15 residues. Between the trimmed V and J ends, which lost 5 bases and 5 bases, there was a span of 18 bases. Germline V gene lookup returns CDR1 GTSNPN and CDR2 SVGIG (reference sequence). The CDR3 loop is CAWGRAGGGTGELFF. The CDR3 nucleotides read TGTGCCTGGGGGCGGGCAGGGGGAGGTACCGGGGAGCTGTTTTTT.

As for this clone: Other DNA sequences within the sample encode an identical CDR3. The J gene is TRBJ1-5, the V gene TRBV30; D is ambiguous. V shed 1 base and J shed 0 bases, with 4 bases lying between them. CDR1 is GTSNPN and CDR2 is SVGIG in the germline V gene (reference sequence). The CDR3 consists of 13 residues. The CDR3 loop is CAWSGGSNQPQHF. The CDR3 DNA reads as TGTGCCTGGAGTGGAGGTAGCAATCAGCCCCAGCATTTT.

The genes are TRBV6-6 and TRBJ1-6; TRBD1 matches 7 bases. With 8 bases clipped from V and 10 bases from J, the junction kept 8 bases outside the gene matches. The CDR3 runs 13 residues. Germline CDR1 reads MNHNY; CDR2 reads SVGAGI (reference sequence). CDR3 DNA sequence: TGTGCCAGCGACCGGACAGGCAACTCACCCCTCCACTTT. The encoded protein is CASDRTGNSPLHF.

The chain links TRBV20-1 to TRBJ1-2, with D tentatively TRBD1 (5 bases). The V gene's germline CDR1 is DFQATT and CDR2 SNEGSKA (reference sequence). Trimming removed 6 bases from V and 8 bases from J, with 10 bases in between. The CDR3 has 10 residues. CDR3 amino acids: CSADTRGYTF. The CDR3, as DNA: TGCAGTGCGGACACAAGGGGCTACACCTTC.

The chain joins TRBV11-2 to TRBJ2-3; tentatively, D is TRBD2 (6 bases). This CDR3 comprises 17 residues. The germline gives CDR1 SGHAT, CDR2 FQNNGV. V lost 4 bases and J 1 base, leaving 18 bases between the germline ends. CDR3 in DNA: TGTGCCAGCAGCTCGGGTCGTCGGGGAGGCGGCACAGATACGCAGTATTTT. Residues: CASSSGRRGGGTDTQYF.

The CDR3 spells CASSVEGQGGAEAFF. For the CDR3, the DNA is TGTGCCAGCAGCGTAGAAGGGCAGGGGGGCGCTGAAGCTTTCTTT. The chain uses TRBV9 and TRBJ1-1, with TRBD1 matching over 7 bases. The CDR3 has 15 amino acids. Germline V gene sequence: CDR1 SGDLS, CDR2 YYNGEE. V lost 0 bases, J lost 6 bases, and 8 bases stayed unmatched.

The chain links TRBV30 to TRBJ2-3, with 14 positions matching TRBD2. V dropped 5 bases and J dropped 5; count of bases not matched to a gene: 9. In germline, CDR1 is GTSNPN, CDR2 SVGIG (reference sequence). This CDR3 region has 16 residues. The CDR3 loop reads CAWGRGLAGAGDTQYF. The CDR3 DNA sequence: TGTGCCTGGGGGAGGGGACTAGCGGGAGCTGGAGATACGCAGTATTTT.